These T cell receptor beta chains were read from a single sample in a study of CD8+ T cells in alopecia areata. The method was immunoSEQ multiplex PCR; TCRdb's version includes in-frame clones alone and lacks a portion of them. The sample records over 85,000 clones, over 40% being singletons. Sequences were obtained from CD4+ T cells sorted from blood. Receptors originate from a human donor with alopecia areata. CDR3s include the opening cysteine and the closing phenylalanine or tryptophan. Each record gives: D gene, J gene, V gene, clone size, CDR3 length, CDR3 DNA, CDR3 protein. A D gene is named only where the DNA matches it firmly. Expanded clones are given a class, and other clones once, few, many or no size at all.

TRBD2 | TRBJ2-1 | TRBV18 | many | 15 | TGTGCCAGCTCACCACGGCGCGGGGGGGCAGTCGAGCAGTTCTTC | CASSPRRGGAVEQFF
. | TRBJ2-7 | TRBV7-3 | . | 14 | TGTGCCAGCAGCTTCGACCCTTCGCCGGGCGAGCAGTACTTC | CASSFDPSPGEQYF
TRBD1 | TRBJ2-5 | TRBV9 | . | 14 | TGTGCCAGCAGCGCGCTCACAGGGGTGGAGACCCAGTACTTC | CASSALTGVETQYF
. | TRBJ1-1 | TRBV7-2 | . | 13 | TGTGCCAGCAGCTCACGAGGGTTCACTGAAGCTTTCTTT | CASSSRGFTEAFF
. | TRBJ1-1 | TRBV30 | . | 13 | TGTGCCTGGAGTCTGGACACCCTCTCTGAAGCGTTCTTT | CAWSLDTLSEAFF
. | TRBJ2-3 | TRBV2 | . | 15 | TGTGCCAGCAGTGAAGAATCTAGGGGGTGGGATACGCAGTATTTT | CASSEESRGWDTQYF
. | TRBJ1-2 | TRBV29-1 | . | 13 | TGCAGCGTTGGGGCCTTGCAGATGGATCGCTACACCTTC | CSVGALQMDRYTF
TRBD2 | TRBJ2-1 | TRBV4-1 | few | 15 | TGCGCCAGCAGCCCGGGACTAGCGGGACTCAATGAGCAGTTCTTC | CASSPGLAGLNEQFF
. | TRBJ2-7 | TRBV29-1 | . | 15 | TGCAGCGTGGCAACCAGGCTCCGATCCGCCTACGAGCAGTACTTC | CSVATRLRSAYEQYF
TRBD1 | TRBJ2-6 | TRBV29-1 | . | 15 | TGCAGCGTCCGTGAATTGGACAGGCCCCTCAACGTCCTGACTTTC | CSVRELDRPLNVLTF
. | TRBJ2-5 | TRBV18 | once | 13 | TGTGCCAGCTCACCACGACAGGAGAAGACCCAGTACTTC | CASSPRQEKTQYF
. | TRBJ2-2 | TRBV7-4 | few | 14 | TGTGCCAGCAGGAATAGGAGGGCCAGCGGGGAGCTGTTTTTT | CASRNRRASGELFF
TRBD1 | TRBJ1-2 | TRBV19 | . | 13 | TGTGCCAGTAGCTCGGGACAGAACTATGGCTACACCTTC | CASSSGQNYGYTF
. | TRBJ1-5 | TRBV7-2 | . | 13 | TGTGCCAGCAGCTTAGTGGTGGGGCAGCCCCAGCATTTT | CASSLVVGQPQHF
. | TRBJ2-7 | TRBV11-2 | once | 16 | TGTGCCAGCAGCTTAGCGACCCTCCTTCTCAGCTACGAGCAGTACTTC | CASSLATLLLSYEQYF
. | TRBJ2-7 | TRBV28 | . | 16 | TGTGCCAGCAGTTTAAGTTTAGCGGCACCGGACTACGAGCAGTACTTC | CASSLSLAAPDYEQYF
. | TRBJ2-2 | TRBV18 | . | 15 | TGTGCCAGCTCACCAGACAGAACGAACACCGGGGAGCTGTTTTTT | CASSPDRTNTGELFF
. | TRBJ2-5 | TRBV19 | few | 11 | TGTGCCAGTAGTATCCGGGGGACCCAGTACTTC | CASSIRGTQYF
TRBD1 | TRBJ1-2 | TRBV27 | once | 20 | TGTGCCAGCAGTTTAAGGAGGACAGGGGAGAATCCAAGAGCTAACTATGGCTACACCTTC | CASSLRRTGENPRANYGYTF
. | TRBJ1-1 | TRBV30 | . | 13 | TGTGCCTGGAGTGTAAGGTGGAACACTGAAGCTTTCTTT | CAWSVRWNTEAFF
. | TRBJ1-1 | TRBV7-9 | few | 12 | TGTGCCAGCAGTGATGCTGGGGGGGGCGCTTTCTTT | CASSDAGGGAFF
. | TRBJ1-1 | TRBV9 | . | 15 | TGTGCCAGCAGCCCTCGAACCGGGGTGAACACTGAAGCTTTCTTT | CASSPRTGVNTEAFF
TRBD1 | TRBJ2-7 | TRBV2 | . | 14 | TGTGCCAGCAGTATACAGGGGACCTCTCTTTGGCAGTACTTC | CASSIQGTSLWQYF
. | TRBJ2-3 | TRBV9 | few | 14 | TGTGCCAGCAGTATGATAGCTAGCACAGATACGCAGTATTTT | CASSMIASTDTQYF
. | TRBJ1-1 | TRBV29-1 | few | 13 | TGCAGCGTTGTTGATGATACGAACACTGAAGCTTTCTTT | CSVVDDTNTEAFF
. | TRBJ1-5 | TRBV30 | . | 11 | TGTGCCTGGACCCAGGGAGGCCCCCAGCATTTT | CAWTQGGPQHF
TRBD2 | TRBJ2-1 | TRBV28 | few | 13 | TGTGCCAGCAGCCTAGCGGGGTACAATGAGCAGTTCTTC | CASSLAGYNEQFF
. | TRBJ2-2 | TRBV29-1 | . | 13 | TGCAGCGTAACCGGACGGAGCACCGGGGAGCTGTTTTTT | CSVTGRSTGELFF
TRBD2 | TRBJ2-3 | TRBV11-2 | . | 15 | TGTGCCAGCAGACGTATAGCGGGAGGGCCAGATACGCAGTATTTT | CASRRIAGGPDTQYF
. | TRBJ2-3 | TRBV28 | few | 17 | TGTGCCAGCTACCCCCCTACGGCGGCGACCTCCACAGATACGCAGTATTTT | CASYPPTAATSTDTQYF
. | TRBJ1-1 | TRBV4-3 | . | 13 | TGCGCCAGCAGCCAAGGAAGGGCGGTTGAAGCTTTCTTT | CASSQGRAVEAFF
TRBD1 | TRBJ1-5 | TRBV27 | . | 12 | TGTGCCAGCAGTTCACAGGGGGAGCCCCAGCATTTT | CASSSQGEPQHF
. | TRBJ2-2 | TRBV5-1 | few | 15 | TGCGCCAGCCACTTCGGGGCTAGCGACACCGGGGAGCTGTTTTTT | CASHFGASDTGELFF
TRBD1 | TRBJ1-4 | TRBV2 | . | 13 | TGTGCCAGCAGACAGGGGAGCAGCGGAAAACTGTTTTTT | CASRQGSSGKLFF
. | TRBJ1-2 | TRBV7-2 | . | 16 | TGTGCCAGCAGCTTATTGGGTGGAGAACAGGGAGGAGGCTACACCTTC | CASSLLGGEQGGGYTF
TRBD2 | TRBJ2-7 | TRBV30 | . | 14 | TGTGCCTGGAGTCCACTAGCGGGTCCCTACGAGCAGTACTTC | CAWSPLAGPYEQYF
TRBD2 | TRBJ2-7 | TRBV7-2 | few | 15 | TGTGCCAGCAGCTTAGCTCTAGCGGGGGCCTACGAGCAGTACTTC | CASSLALAGAYEQYF
. | TRBJ1-1 | TRBV28 | few | 15 | TGTGCCACCGGGGGTACGGGACATCTGGGCACTGAAGCTTTCTTT | CATGGTGHLGTEAFF
TRBD1 | TRBJ2-6 | TRBV30 | . | 16 | TGTGCCTGGAGTAGGGGGCGAATCTCTGGGGCCAACGTCCTGACTTTC | CAWSRGRISGANVLTF
. | TRBJ1-6 | TRBV7-6 | . | 14 | TGTGCCAGCAGCTTAAGCGGATTTAATTCACCCCTCCACTTT | CASSLSGFNSPLHF
. | TRBJ2-2 | TRBV2 | . | 15 | TGTGCCAGCAGGTTGGGATTGGGGAACACCGGGGAGCTGTTTTTT | CASRLGLGNTGELFF
. | TRBJ1-5 | TRBV2 | . | 13 | TGTGCCAGCCGGACAGAGGGCAATCAGCCCCAGCATTTT | CASRTEGNQPQHF
. | TRBJ2-1 | TRBV30 | . | 15 | TGTGCCTGGAGTGTATGGAGCGGTTCGCCCAATGAGCAGTTCTTC | CAWSVWSGSPNEQFF
. | TRBJ2-5 | TRBV2 | . | 15 | TGTGCCAGCTTAGGCGGGTCCAGGTGGGGAGAGACCCAGTACTTC | CASLGGSRWGETQYF
. | TRBJ2-2 | TRBV29-1 | few | 13 | TGCAGCTCAGCGGAAGCGAACACCGGGGAGCTGTTTTTT | CSSAEANTGELFF
. | TRBJ1-5 | TRBV29-1 | . | 13 | TGCAGCGCCCAAGGGACGGAGAATCAGCCCCAGCATTTT | CSAQGTENQPQHF
TRBD1 | TRBJ2-5 | TRBV9 | . | 15 | TGTGCCAGCAGCGTAGCGGGGACAGGGGAAGAGACCCAGTACTTC | CASSVAGTGEETQYF
. | TRBJ2-4 | TRBV30 | . | 14 | TGTGCCTGGAGGGTGGCTGGAGCCAAAAACATTCAGTACTTC | CAWRVAGAKNIQYF
. | TRBJ2-7 | TRBV2 | once | 13 | TGTGCCAGCAGTGATCGGAGCTCCTACGAGCAGTACTTC | CASSDRSSYEQYF
. | TRBJ2-5 | TRBV29-1 | few | 13 | TGCAGCGTCGATGGAGGTCGGGAAGAGACCCAGTACTTC | CSVDGGREETQYF
. | TRBJ2-7 | TRBV3-2 | . | 8 | TGTGCCAGCAGCAAGCAGTACTTC | CASSKQYF
. | TRBJ2-7 | TRBV2 | . | 14 | TGTGCCAGCCGGTCGTGGGGAAAAACCTACGAGCAGTACTTC | CASRSWGKTYEQYF
. | TRBJ2-1 | TRBV29-1 | . | 12 | TGCAGCGTGGGCTGGGCAGCGTATGAGCAGTTCTTC | CSVGWAAYEQFF
TRBD1 | TRBJ1-2 | TRBV30 | . | 12 | TGTGCCTGGAGTAACTACAGGGGCGGCTACACCTTC | CAWSNYRGGYTF
. | TRBJ1-2 | TRBV28 | few | 13 | TGTGCCAGCAGAAGGGGTAACGACTATGGCTACACCTTC | CASRRGNDYGYTF